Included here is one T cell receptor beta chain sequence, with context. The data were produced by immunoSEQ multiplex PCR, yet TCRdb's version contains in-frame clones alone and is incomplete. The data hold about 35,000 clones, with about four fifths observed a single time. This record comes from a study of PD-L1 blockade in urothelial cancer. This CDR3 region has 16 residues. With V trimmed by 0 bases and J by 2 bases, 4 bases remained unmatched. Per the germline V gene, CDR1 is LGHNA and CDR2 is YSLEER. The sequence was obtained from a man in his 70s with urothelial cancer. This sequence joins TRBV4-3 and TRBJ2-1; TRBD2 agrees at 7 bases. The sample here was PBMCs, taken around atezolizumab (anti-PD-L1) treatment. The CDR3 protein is CASSQEASGPYNEQFF. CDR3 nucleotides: TGCGCCAGCAGCCAAGAAGCTAGCGGCCCCTACAATGAGCAGTTCTTC.